These T cell receptor beta chains were read from a single sample in a study of blood T cell repertoires in COVID-19. Only in-frame clones appear in the TCRdb table, and some are missing; sequencing was by immunoSEQ multiplex PCR. This table has roughly 480,000 clones, roughly 89% appearing once. The sample was peripheral blood. These receptors originate from a man between 18 and 35 years old with COVID-19, enrolled during active disease. CDR3s include the opening cysteine and the closing phenylalanine or tryptophan. Fields, in order: clone size, V gene, J gene, D gene, CDR3 DNA, CDR3 protein. A D gene is named only where the DNA matches it firmly. Not every row has a clone size; where given, it reads once, few, many or a size class.

abundance: NA
v_gene: TRBV5-1
j_gene: TRBJ2-5
d_gene: TRBD1
CDR3nt: TGCGCCAGCAGCTTCGGGACAGGGGATGGGGACCAAGAGACCCAGTACTTC
CDR3aa: CASSFGTGDGDQETQYF

abundance: NA
v_gene: TRBV11-2
j_gene: TRBJ2-7
d_gene: TRBD1
CDR3nt: TGTGCCAGCAGCTTGTTTTCCGGGACAGGGTCCTACGAGCAGTACTTC
CDR3aa: CASSLFSGTGSYEQYF

abundance: NA
v_gene: TRBV11-2
j_gene: TRBJ1-1
d_gene: TRBD1
CDR3nt: TGTGCCAGCAGCTGGTCAGGGGGGACTGAAGCTTTCTTT
CDR3aa: CASSWSGGTEAFF

abundance: NA
v_gene: TRBV10-3
j_gene: TRBJ1-1
d_gene: NA
CDR3nt: TGTGCCATCACCACTACGATAGGAGAGAACACTGAAGCTTTCTTT
CDR3aa: CAITTTIGENTEAFF

abundance: NA
v_gene: TRBV27
j_gene: TRBJ2-6
d_gene: NA
CDR3nt: TGTGCCAGCAGTTGGCACTCTGGGGCCAACGTCCTGACTTTC
CDR3aa: CASSWHSGANVLTF

abundance: NA
v_gene: TRBV27
j_gene: TRBJ1-1
d_gene: NA
CDR3nt: TGTGCCAGCAGTTCGTGGGGCCTGAACACTGAAGCTTTCTTT
CDR3aa: CASSSWGLNTEAFF

abundance: NA
v_gene: TRBV9
j_gene: TRBJ2-2
d_gene: NA
CDR3nt: TGTGCCAGCAGTCCTAGCCCGCGGCCCCTATCCGGGGAGCTGTTTTTT
CDR3aa: CASSPSPRPLSGELFF

abundance: NA
v_gene: TRBV29-1
j_gene: TRBJ1-3
d_gene: NA
CDR3nt: TGCAGCGTTAACAGCCAGTACTCTGGAAACACCATATATTTT
CDR3aa: CSVNSQYSGNTIYF

abundance: NA
v_gene: TRBV19
j_gene: TRBJ2-7
d_gene: NA
CDR3nt: TGTGCCAGTAGTTGGGCCCACACGAGATACGAGCAGTACTTC
CDR3aa: CASSWAHTRYEQYF

abundance: few
v_gene: TRBV24-1
j_gene: TRBJ1-3
d_gene: NA
CDR3nt: TGTGCCACCAGCGCGGGCTTTGGAAACACCATATATTTT
CDR3aa: CATSAGFGNTIYF

abundance: NA
v_gene: TRBV2
j_gene: TRBJ1-6
d_gene: TRBD1
CDR3nt: TGTGCCAGCAGGGACAGGGGATCCTATAATTCACCCCTCCACTTT
CDR3aa: CASRDRGSYNSPLHF

abundance: few
v_gene: TRBV6-6
j_gene: TRBJ2-7
d_gene: NA
CDR3nt: TGTGCCAGCAGGAATGGACAGTACGAGCAGTACTTC
CDR3aa: CASRNGQYEQYF

abundance: NA
v_gene: TRBV4-1
j_gene: TRBJ1-4
d_gene: NA
CDR3nt: TGCGCCAGCAGCCAAGCTATTCGACAGGATAATGAAAAACTGTTTTTT
CDR3aa: CASSQAIRQDNEKLFF

abundance: NA
v_gene: TRBV19
j_gene: TRBJ1-5
d_gene: TRBD1
CDR3nt: TGTGCCAGTAGTATATCCCCCAAGGCAGGGGGACAGCCCCAGCATTTT
CDR3aa: CASSISPKAGGQPQHF

abundance: NA
v_gene: TRBV11-3
j_gene: TRBJ1-4
d_gene: TRBD1
CDR3nt: TGTGCCAGCAGCTCCCCGGGACAGGACCCTGAAAAACTGTTTTTT
CDR3aa: CASSSPGQDPEKLFF

abundance: few
v_gene: TRBV11-3
j_gene: TRBJ2-7
d_gene: NA
CDR3nt: TGTGCCAGCAGGGCGGTCGACGAGCAGTACTTC
CDR3aa: CASRAVDEQYF

abundance: NA
v_gene: TRBV2
j_gene: TRBJ2-3
d_gene: NA
CDR3nt: TGTGCCAGCAGACTAAAAGGACAGTATTTT
CDR3aa: CASRLKGQYF

abundance: NA
v_gene: TRBV5-1
j_gene: TRBJ2-1
d_gene: TRBD2
CDR3nt: TGCGCCAGCAGAAAGACCTTAGCGGGAGTGGGAAATGAGCAGTTCTTC
CDR3aa: CASRKTLAGVGNEQFF

abundance: NA
v_gene: TRBV18
j_gene: TRBJ1-6
d_gene: NA
CDR3nt: TGTGCCAGCTCACAACAGGGCTCCTATAATTCACCCCTCCACTTT
CDR3aa: CASSQQGSYNSPLHF

abundance: NA
v_gene: TRBV5-5
j_gene: TRBJ1-1
d_gene: NA
CDR3nt: TGTGCCAGCAGCTTATCGGGACAACCGAACACTGAAGCTTTCTTT
CDR3aa: CASSLSGQPNTEAFF

abundance: NA
v_gene: TRBV30
j_gene: TRBJ2-3
d_gene: TRBD2
CDR3nt: TGTGCCTCCACCCCGACTAGCGGGAGTCCAGATACGCAGTATTTT
CDR3aa: CASTPTSGSPDTQYF

abundance: NA
v_gene: TRBV5-1
j_gene: TRBJ1-2
d_gene: NA
CDR3nt: TGCGCCAGCAGCTTCCCATCGGGAGGCAGTGGCTACACCTTC
CDR3aa: CASSFPSGGSGYTF

abundance: NA
v_gene: TRBV18
j_gene: TRBJ2-3
d_gene: TRBD1
CDR3nt: TGTGCCAGCTCACCGGGGACAGGGGGAAGGACAGATACGCAGTATTTT
CDR3aa: CASSPGTGGRTDTQYF

abundance: NA
v_gene: TRBV5-6
j_gene: TRBJ2-7
d_gene: TRBD1
CDR3nt: TGTGCCAGCAGCTTCGGACAGGGAACCTACGAGCAGTACTTC
CDR3aa: CASSFGQGTYEQYF

abundance: NA
v_gene: TRBV2
j_gene: TRBJ2-4
d_gene: NA
CDR3nt: TGTGCCAGCAGTGAAAGCGAGGCTAACGCCAAAAACATTCAGTACTTC
CDR3aa: CASSESEANAKNIQYF

abundance: NA
v_gene: TRBV3-1/TRBV3-2
j_gene: TRBJ1-3
d_gene: TRBD1
CDR3nt: TGTGCCAGCAGTAACCCGATCCGGGACAGGGTCAACACCATATATTTT
CDR3aa: CASSNPIRDRVNTIYF

abundance: NA
v_gene: TRBV5-1
j_gene: TRBJ2-3
d_gene: NA
CDR3nt: TGCGCCAGCAGCTTGGGGACAGTCACAGATACGCAGTATTTT
CDR3aa: CASSLGTVTDTQYF

abundance: NA
v_gene: TRBV24-1
j_gene: TRBJ2-3
d_gene: TRBD2
CDR3nt: TGTGCCACCAGTCCTACTAGCGGCGGGGCCACAGATACGCAGTATTTT
CDR3aa: CATSPTSGGATDTQYF

abundance: NA
v_gene: TRBV7-9
j_gene: TRBJ1-2
d_gene: TRBD1
CDR3nt: TGTGCCAGCAGCCCACAGGGGGAAGGTGGCTACACCTTC
CDR3aa: CASSPQGEGGYTF

abundance: NA
v_gene: TRBV4-2
j_gene: TRBJ2-3
d_gene: TRBD2
CDR3nt: TGTGCCAGCAGCCGCGCCGGACTAGCGGGGGATGGTGATACGCAGTATTTT
CDR3aa: CASSRAGLAGDGDTQYF

abundance: NA
v_gene: TRBV2
j_gene: TRBJ1-2
d_gene: NA
CDR3nt: TGTGCCAGCAGCTCTTCAGGGCTCTATGGCTACACCTTC
CDR3aa: CASSSSGLYGYTF

abundance: NA
v_gene: TRBV7-8
j_gene: TRBJ2-7
d_gene: NA
CDR3nt: TGTGCCAGCAGCTTCATTACCGAAGTCGGGTACGAGCAGTACTTC
CDR3aa: CASSFITEVGYEQYF